This T cell receptor beta chain was observed in a study of blood T cell repertoires in COVID-19. Looking at the study overall: There were acute and convalescent COVID-19 samples, and they came from the United States, Italy and Spain. Sample material is recorded as cDNA or gDNA derived from T cells, B-cell-depleted T cells, or PBMCs.

This CDR3 is built from 14 residues. From germline, CDR1 is SGHRS and CDR2 YFSETQ. Trimming shortened V by 7 bases and J by 5 bases, and 16 bases separated the two germline ends. Study processing details: Reference gene primer amplification in the assay estimated nucleated cell counts. Using immunoSEQ multiplex PCR, the repertoire was profiled, and TCRdb retains in-frame clones only, with some absent. The V and J calls and the clone size are those of that table, but D and trimming were determined from the DNA. Of 150,000 to 200,000 clones listed, around nine tenths are singletons. The V gene is TRBV5-1, the J gene TRBJ2-1; possible D gene TRBD2, 6 bases. This clonotype originated in a man in his sixties or seventies with acute or convalescent COVID-19. The sequencing sample was made of peripheral blood. The CDR3: CASGGAKRDNEQFF. CDR3 bases: TGCGCCAGCGGCGGGGCCAAGCGAGACAATGAGCAGTTCTTC.